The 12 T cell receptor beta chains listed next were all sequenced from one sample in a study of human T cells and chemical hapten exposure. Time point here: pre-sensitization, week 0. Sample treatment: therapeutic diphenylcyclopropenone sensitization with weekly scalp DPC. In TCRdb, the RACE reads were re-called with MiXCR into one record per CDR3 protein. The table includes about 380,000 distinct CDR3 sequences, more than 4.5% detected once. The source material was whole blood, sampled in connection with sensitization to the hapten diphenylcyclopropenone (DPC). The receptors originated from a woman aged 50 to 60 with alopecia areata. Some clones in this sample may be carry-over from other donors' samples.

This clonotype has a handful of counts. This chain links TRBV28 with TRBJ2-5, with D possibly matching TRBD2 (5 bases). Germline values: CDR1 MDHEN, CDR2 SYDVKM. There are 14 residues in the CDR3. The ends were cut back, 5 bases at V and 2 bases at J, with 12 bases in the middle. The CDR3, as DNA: TGTGCCAGCAGTCCCCTGACGGGGCAAGAGACCCAGTACTTC. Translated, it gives CASSPLTGQETQYF.

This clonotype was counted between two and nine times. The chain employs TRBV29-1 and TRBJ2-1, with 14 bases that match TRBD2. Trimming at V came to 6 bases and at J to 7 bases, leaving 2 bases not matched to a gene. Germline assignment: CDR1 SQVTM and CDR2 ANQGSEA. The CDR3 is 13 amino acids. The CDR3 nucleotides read TGCAGCGTGTGGACTAGCGGGAGGAATGAGCAGTTCTTC. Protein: CSVWTSGRNEQFF.

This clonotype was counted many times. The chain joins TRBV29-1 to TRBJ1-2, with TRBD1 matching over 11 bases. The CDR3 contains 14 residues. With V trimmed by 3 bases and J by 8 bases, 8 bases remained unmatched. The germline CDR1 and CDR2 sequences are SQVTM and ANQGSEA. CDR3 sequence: CSVDRTGGAGGYTF. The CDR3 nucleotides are TGCAGCGTTGACAGGACAGGGGGCGCGGGAGGCTACACCTTC.

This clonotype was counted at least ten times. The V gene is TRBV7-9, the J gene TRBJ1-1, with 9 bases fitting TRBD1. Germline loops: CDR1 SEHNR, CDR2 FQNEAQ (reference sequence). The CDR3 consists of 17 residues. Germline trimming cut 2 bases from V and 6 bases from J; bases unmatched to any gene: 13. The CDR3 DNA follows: TGTGCCAGCAGCTTATTGACAACAGGGGGCGCGACCCCTGAAGCTTTCTTT. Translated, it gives CASSLLTTGGATPEAFF.

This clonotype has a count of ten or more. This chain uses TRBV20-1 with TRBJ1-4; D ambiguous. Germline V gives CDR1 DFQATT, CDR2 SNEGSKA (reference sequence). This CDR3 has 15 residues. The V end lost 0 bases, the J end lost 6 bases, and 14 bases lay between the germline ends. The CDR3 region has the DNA TGCAGTGCTAGAGAACATTTGGGGAAGTATGAAAAACTGTTTTTT. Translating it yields CSAREHLGKYEKLFF.

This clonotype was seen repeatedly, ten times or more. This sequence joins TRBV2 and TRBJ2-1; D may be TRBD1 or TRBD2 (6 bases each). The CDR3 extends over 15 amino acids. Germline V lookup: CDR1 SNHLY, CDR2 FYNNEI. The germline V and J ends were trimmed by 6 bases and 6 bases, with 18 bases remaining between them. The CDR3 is CASRSPGAPGNEQFF. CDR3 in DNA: TGTGCCAGCAGATCCCCGGGGGCCCCAGGCAATGAGCAGTTCTTC. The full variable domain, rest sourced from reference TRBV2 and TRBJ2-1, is EPEVTQTPSHQVTQMGQEVILRCVPISNHLYFYWYRQILGQKVEFLVSFYNNEISEKSEIFDDQFSVERPDGSNFTLKIRSTKLEDSAMYFCASRSPGAPGNEQFFGPGTRLTVL.

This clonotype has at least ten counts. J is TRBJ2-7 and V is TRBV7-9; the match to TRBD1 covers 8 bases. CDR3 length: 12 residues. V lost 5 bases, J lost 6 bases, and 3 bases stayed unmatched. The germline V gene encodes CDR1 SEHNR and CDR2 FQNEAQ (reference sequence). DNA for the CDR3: TGTGCCAGCAGCAAGACAGGGGTCGAGCAGTACTTC. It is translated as CASSKTGVEQYF.

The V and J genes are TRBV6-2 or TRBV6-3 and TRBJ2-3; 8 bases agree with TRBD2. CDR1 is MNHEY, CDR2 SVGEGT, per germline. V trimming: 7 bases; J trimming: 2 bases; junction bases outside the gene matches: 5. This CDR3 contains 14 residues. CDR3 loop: CASKGLAVTDTQYF. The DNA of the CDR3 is TGTGCCAGCAAAGGACTAGCCGTCACAGATACGCAGTATTTT.

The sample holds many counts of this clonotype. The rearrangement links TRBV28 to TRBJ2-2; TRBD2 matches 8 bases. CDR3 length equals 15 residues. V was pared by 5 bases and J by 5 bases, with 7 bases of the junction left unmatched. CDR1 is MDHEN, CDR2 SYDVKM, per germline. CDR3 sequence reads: CASSPSGRGTGELFF. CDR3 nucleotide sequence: TGTGCCAGCAGTCCGAGCGGGAGAGGTACCGGGGAGCTGTTTTTT.

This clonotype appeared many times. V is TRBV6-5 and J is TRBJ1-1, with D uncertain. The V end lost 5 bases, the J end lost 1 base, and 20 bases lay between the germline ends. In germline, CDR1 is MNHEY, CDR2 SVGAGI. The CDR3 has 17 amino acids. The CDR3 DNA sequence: TGTGCCAGCAGTCCGCCATGGGCCACTGAAACGAACACTGAAGCTTTCTTT. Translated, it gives CASSPPWATETNTEAFF.

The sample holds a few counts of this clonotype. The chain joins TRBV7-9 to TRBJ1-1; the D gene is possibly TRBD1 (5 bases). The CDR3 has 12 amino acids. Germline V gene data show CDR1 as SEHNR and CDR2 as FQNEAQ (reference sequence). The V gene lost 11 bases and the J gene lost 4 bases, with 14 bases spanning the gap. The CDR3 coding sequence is TGTGCCCTAACGGGGCCCCCCACTGAAGCTTTCTTT. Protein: CALTGPPTEAFF. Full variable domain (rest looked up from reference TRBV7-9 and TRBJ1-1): DTGVSQNPRHKITKRGQNVTFRCDPISEHNRLYWYRQTLGQGPEFLTYFQNEAQLEKSRLLSDRFSAERPKGSFSTLEIQRTEQGDSAMYLCALTGPPTEAFFGQGTRLTVV.

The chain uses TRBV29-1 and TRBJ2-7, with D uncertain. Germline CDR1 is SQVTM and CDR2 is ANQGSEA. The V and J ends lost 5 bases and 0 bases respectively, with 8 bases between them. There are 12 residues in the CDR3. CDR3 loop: CSVRYDSYEQYF. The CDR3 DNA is TGCAGCGTTAGGTACGACTCCTACGAGCAGTACTTC.